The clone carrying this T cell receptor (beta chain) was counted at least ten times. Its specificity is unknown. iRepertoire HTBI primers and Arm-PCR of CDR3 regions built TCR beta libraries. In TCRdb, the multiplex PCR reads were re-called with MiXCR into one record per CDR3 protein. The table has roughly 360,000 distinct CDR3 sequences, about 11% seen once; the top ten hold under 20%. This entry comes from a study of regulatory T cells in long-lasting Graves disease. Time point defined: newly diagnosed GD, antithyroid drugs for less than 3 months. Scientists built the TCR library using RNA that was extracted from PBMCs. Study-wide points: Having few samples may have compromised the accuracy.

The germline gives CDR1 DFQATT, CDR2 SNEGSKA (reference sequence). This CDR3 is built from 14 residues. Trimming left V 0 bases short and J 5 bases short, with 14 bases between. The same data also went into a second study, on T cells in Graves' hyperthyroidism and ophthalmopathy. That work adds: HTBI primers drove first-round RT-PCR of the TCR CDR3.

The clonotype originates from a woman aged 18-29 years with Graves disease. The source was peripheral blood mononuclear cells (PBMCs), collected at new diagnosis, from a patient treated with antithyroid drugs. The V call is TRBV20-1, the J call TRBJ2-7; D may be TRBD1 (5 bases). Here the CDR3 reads CSARDNQGVHEQYF. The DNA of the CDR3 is TGCAGTGCTAGAGATAATCAGGGTGTGCACGAGCAGTACTTC.